The following is a TCR beta chain sequence with its context. This specimen comes from a study of control samples from healthy donors and cancer patients. Assay used: immunoSEQ multiplex PCR; TCRdb lists only in-frame clones, some missing. Among some 120,000 clones, 70% to 90% were seen once, and the ten largest hold under 40%. This TCR derives from a man between 45 and 60 years old in good health. Sequencing was carried out using blood.

The CDR3 DNA reads as TGTGCCAGCAGCTTAGATCGGACAGGGAGTCAGCCCCAGCATTTT. Translating it yields CASSLDRTGSQPQHF. The rearrangement uses TRBV11-2 and TRBJ1-5; 8 bases map to TRBD1. The CDR3 sequence is 15 residues long. Germline V lookup: CDR1 SGHAT, CDR2 FQNNGV. V shed 0 bases, J shed 6 bases, and the junction held 4 bases outside the gene matches. Looking up the rest from reference TRBV11-2 and TRBJ1-5 gives the full variable domain: EAGVAQSPRYKIIEKRQSVAFWCNPISGHATLYWYQQILGQGPKLLIQFQNNGVVDDSQLPKDRFSAERLKGVDSTLKIQPAKLEDSAVYLCASSLDRTGSQPQHFGDGTRLSIL.